This T cell receptor (beta chain) was obtained from a study of shared clonotypes between healthy human individuals. Findings and limits, study-wide: With a few donors compared, around 5% of naive CD4 clonotypes were shared. The four-donor shared clonotypes exceeded non-shared clonotypes in generation probability, with non-shared ones scoring lower.

The study separated CD4+ cells into CD45RA+ naive and CD45RA-negative memory subsets. Trimming left V 0 bases short and J 1 base short, with 10 bases between. Germline V gives CDR1 GTSNPN, CDR2 SVGIG (reference sequence). The CDR3 has 14 residues. Note on this clone: Its antigen is still unknown.

Measured with immunoSEQ multiplex PCR; TCRdb has only the in-frame clones, and not every one. The table has 2.3 million or so clones, more than 85% seen once. The sequence was obtained from a man aged 18 to 35 in good health. Some clones in this sample may be carry-over from other donors' samples. This chain links TRBV30 with TRBJ2-7; tentative D call: TRBD1 (5 bases). Sequencing was performed on naive CD4+ T cells from PBMCs. Subset specified: CD45RA+ positively selected. The CDR3, as DNA: TGTGCCTGGAGTGTACCAGACAGATCCTACGAGCAGTACTTC. The encoded protein is CAWSVPDRSYEQYF.